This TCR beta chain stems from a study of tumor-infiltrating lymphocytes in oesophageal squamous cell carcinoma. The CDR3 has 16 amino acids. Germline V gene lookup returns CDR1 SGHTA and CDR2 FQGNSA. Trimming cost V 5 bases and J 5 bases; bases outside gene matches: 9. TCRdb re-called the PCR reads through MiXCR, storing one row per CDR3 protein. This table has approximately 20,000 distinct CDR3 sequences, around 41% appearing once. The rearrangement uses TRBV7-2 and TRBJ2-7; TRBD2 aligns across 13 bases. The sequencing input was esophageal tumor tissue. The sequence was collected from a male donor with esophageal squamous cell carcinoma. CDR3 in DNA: TGTGCCAGCAGCGGAAGCGGACTAGCGGGAGCCCACGAGCAGTACTTC. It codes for CASSGSGLAGAHEQYF.